This T cell receptor beta chain stems from a study of Ad26.COV2.S vaccination and SARS-CoV-2 variants (dated by TCRdb to the early 2020s). For context, the study as a whole: Vaccine-arm donors were drawn from COV1001, a multicentre, randomized, double-blind, placebo-controlled phase I-IIa trial of Ad26.COV2.S in healthy adults. Throughout the experiments and outcome assessment, investigators stayed blinded to trial group allocation. Trial participants were randomized into five groups of five, in which low-dose or high-dose Ad26.COV2.S was given once or twice, or placebo was given on both occasions. TCRbeta repertoire sequencing was used to assess the specificity and breadth of SARS-CoV-2-reactive T cell receptors after Ad26.COV2.S vaccination. Dosing of Ad26.COV2.S was intramuscular, at either 5x10^10 or 1x10^11 viral particles, delivered as one shot or as two shots spaced 56 days apart. A total of approximately 30 samples were included in the TCR-sequenced set, comprising roughly 20 Ad26.COV2.S vaccine recipients, 5 placebo recipients and 8 SARS-CoV-2 convalescent individuals. Overall results and qualifications from the work: After vaccination, substantial breadth of spike-specific CD8+ and CD4+ T cell responses was reported. Comparable non-spike TCR breadth was observed between vaccine and placebo recipients, consistent with only spike being contained in the vaccine. Spike-specific TCR breadth was higher in Ad26.COV2.S recipients than in placebo recipients (P = 0.0014). It was noted by the authors that total T cell responses may have been underestimated by the TCR breadth and depth analyses. The study was not powered for comparison of responses between vaccine doses or regimens.

The treatment or condition label of this sample denotes: some 19 received Ad26.COV2.S at low or high dose, single or two shots; 5 received placebo; per-sample allocation not given. Repertoires of vaccine and placebo recipients were sequenced from samples taken on day 63 after the first injection. In Cohort 1b, 20 to 25 adults aged 18-55 years were enrolled at a single site in Boston, USA, between 29 July and 7 August 2020. Ad26.COV2.S was a replication-incompetent adenovirus type 26 vector that expressed a prefusion-stabilized SARS-CoV-2 spike protein derived from the original Wuhan strain. About this clone: The target of this receptor is not known. Base qualities are not recorded, but no much larger clone differs from it by a single base.

The germline V gene (reference sequence) sets CDR1 to MNHNY and CDR2 to SVGAGI. Trimming removed 6 bases from V and 4 bases from J, leaving 15 bases between the germline ends. The CDR3 covers 14 residues, taking in both the cysteine and the phenylalanine. Only the CDR3 region is kept as DNA, spanning 42 bases read in frame from base 1. The immunoSEQ Assay was the method used to sequence TCRbeta CDR3 regions. After extraction, genomic DNA underwent amplification by bias-controlled multiplex PCR, followed by high-throughput sequencing. Regarding the original processing steps: Collapsing and filtering of sequences were performed to quantify the absolute abundance of each unique TCRbeta CDR3 region. Usable DNA was measured by amplifying reference genes present in all nucleated cells, and TCRbeta template counts were normalized to that usable DNA to estimate T cell fraction. Repertoire TCRs were annotated as SARS-CoV-2-specific when V gene, CDR3 amino acid sequence and J gene were exactly matched to a known reactive TCR set. The reference SARS-CoV-2 TCR set came from MIRA and was filtered for enrichment in COVID-19-positive ImmuneCODE repertoires, removing public or cross-reactive TCRs. Using the MIRA antigens, annotated TCRs were further analysed by specific ORF or by position within an ORF. Depth was the summed frequency of annotated unique rearrangements, while breadth was defined as annotated unique rearrangements over total unique productive rearrangements. Two-sided Wilcoxon rank-sum tests were applied when comparing TCR breadth between groups. TCRdb took this table from immuneACCESS and kept in-frame rearrangements with V and J called. Such tables lack part of the clones; where checked against another copy, unresolved V genes explain under half of the gap, and the rest is unexplained. Clone size and V and J calls were adopted from that table, with D and trimming inferred from the DNA. The sample yields about 350,000 clones; about 89% were counted once. The top ten clones comprise under 6% of the sample.

The rearranged segments are TRBV6-6 and TRBJ1-1; TRBD1 is possibly the D segment (6 matching bases). The sequence derives from a person between 18 and 59 years old who received the Ad26.COV2.S COVID-19 vaccine or a placebo. The sequencing here drew on peripheral blood, taken in a trial of Ad26.COV2.S vaccine versus placebo. The nucleotide sequence reads as follows: TGTGCCAGCAGCTCGAGACAGGCTAGCACTGAAGCTTTCTTT. It translates to CASSSRQASTEAFF.